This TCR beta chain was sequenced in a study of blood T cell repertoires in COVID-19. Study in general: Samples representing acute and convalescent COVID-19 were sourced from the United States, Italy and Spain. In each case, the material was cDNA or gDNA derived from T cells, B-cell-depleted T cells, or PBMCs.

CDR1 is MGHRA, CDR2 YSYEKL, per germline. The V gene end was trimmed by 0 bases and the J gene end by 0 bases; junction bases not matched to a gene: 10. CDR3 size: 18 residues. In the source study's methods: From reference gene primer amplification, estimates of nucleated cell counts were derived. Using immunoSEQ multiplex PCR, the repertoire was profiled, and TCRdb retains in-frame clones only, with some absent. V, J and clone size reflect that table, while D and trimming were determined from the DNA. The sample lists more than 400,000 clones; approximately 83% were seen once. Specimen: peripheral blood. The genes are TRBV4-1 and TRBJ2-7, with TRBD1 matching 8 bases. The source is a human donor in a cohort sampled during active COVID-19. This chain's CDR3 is CASSQDGQGAGYSYEQYF. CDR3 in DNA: TGCGCCAGCAGCCAAGACGGGCAGGGGGCAGGATACTCCTACGAGCAGTACTTC.